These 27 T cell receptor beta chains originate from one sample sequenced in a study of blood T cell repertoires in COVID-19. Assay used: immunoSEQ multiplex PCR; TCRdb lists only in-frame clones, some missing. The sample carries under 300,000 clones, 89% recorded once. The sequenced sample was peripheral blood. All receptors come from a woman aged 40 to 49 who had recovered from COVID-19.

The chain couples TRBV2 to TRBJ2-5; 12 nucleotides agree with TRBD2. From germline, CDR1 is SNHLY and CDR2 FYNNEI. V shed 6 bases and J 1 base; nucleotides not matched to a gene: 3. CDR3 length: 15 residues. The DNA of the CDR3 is TGTGCCAGCAGAGGACTAGCGGGGCCCCAAGAGACCCAGTACTTC. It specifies CASRGLAGPQETQYF.

The CDR3 loop is CASSQPGQSMGLGTEAFF. CDR3 DNA sequence: TGTGCCAGCAGTCAACCGGGACAGAGTATGGGTCTGGGGACTGAAGCTTTCTTT. The chain recombines TRBV27 with TRBJ1-1; TRBD1 matches 7 bases. In germline, CDR1 is MNHEY, CDR2 SMNVEV (reference sequence). This CDR3 is built from 18 residues. V lost 5 bases and J lost 5; bases outside the gene matches: 20.

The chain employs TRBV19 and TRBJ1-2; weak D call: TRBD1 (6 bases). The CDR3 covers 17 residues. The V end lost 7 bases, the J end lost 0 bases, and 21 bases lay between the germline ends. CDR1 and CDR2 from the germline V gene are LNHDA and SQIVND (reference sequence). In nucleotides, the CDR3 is TGTGCCAGTATATCGACAGGTTACCCATCCACTAACTATGGCTACACCTTC. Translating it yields CASISTGYPSTNYGYTF.

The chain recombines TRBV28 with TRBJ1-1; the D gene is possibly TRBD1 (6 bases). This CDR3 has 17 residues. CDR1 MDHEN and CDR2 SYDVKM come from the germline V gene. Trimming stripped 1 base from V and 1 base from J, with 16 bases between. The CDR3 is CASSLSPGGASNTEAFF. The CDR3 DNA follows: TGTGCCAGCAGTTTATCTCCGGGGGGCGCTTCGAACACTGAAGCTTTCTTT. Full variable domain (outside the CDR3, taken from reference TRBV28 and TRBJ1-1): DVKVTQSSRYLVKRTGEKVFLECVQDMDHENMFWYRQDPGLGLRLIYFSYDVKMKEKGDIPEGYSVSREKKERFSLILESASTNQTSMYLCASSLSPGGASNTEAFFGQGTRLTVV.

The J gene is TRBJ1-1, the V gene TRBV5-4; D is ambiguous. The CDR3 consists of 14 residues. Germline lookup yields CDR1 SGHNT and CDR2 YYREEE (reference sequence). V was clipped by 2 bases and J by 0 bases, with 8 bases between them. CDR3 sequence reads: CASSFRLMNTEAFF. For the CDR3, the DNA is TGTGCCAGCAGCTTCAGGCTAATGAACACTGAAGCTTTCTTT. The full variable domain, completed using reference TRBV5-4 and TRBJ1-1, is ETGVTQSPTHLIKTRGQQVTLRCSSQSGHNTVSWYQQALGQGPQFIFQYYREEENGRGNFPPRFSGLQFPNYSSELNVNALELDDSALYLCASSFRLMNTEAFFGQGTRLTVV.

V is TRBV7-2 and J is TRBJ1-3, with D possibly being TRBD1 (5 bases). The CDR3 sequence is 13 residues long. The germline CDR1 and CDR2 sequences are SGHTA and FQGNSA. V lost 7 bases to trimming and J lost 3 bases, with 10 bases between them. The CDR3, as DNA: TGTGCCAGCATCCCGGGGGGTGGAAACACCATATATTTT. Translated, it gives CASIPGGGNTIYF.

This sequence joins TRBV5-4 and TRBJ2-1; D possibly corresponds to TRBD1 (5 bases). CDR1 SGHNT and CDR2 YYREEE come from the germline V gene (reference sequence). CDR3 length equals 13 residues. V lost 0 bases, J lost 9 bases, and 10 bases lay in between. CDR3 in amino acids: CASSLDRSFEQFF. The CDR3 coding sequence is TGTGCCAGCAGCTTGGACAGGAGTTTTGAGCAGTTCTTC.

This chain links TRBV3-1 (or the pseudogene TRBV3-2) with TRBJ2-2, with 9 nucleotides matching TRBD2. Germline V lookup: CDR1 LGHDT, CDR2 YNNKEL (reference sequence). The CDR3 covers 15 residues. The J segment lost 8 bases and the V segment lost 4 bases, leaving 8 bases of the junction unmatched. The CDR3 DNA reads TGTGCCAGCAGCCGCGGGACTAGCTTATCGGGGGAGCTGTTTTTT. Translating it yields CASSRGTSLSGELFF.

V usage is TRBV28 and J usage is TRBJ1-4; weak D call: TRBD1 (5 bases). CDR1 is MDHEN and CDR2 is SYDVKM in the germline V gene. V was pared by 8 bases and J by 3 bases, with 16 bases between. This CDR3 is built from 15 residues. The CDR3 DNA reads TGTGCCAGCCTCCCGGGGGGGAGGGCTAATGAAAAACTGTTTTTT. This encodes CASLPGGRANEKLFF.

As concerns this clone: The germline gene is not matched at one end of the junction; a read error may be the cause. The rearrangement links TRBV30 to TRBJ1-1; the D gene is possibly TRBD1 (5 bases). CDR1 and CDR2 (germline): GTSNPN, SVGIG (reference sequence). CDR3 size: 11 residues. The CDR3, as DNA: TGTGCCTGGGGTGTCGACAGAAAAGCTTTCTTT. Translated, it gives CAWGVDRKAFF.

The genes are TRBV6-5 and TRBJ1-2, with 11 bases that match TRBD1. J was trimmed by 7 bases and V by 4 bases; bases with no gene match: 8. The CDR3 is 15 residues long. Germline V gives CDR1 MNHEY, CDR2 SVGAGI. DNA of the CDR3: TGTGCCAGCAGTTCGAGGACAGGGGGCGTAGGTGGCTACACCTTC. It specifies CASSSRTGGVGGYTF.

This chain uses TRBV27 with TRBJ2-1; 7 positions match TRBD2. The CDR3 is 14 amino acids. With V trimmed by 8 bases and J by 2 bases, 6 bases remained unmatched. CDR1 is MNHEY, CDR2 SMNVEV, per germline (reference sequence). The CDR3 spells CASRLAATYNEQFF. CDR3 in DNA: TGTGCCAGCCGTCTAGCGGCTACCTACAATGAGCAGTTCTTC.

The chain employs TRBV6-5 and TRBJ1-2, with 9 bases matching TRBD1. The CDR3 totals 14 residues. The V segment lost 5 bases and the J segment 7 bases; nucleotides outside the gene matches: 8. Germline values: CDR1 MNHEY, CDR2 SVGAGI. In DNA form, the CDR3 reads TGTGCCAGCAGTCCCCAATCGACAGGGGGTGGCTACACCTTC. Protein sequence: CASSPQSTGGGYTF.

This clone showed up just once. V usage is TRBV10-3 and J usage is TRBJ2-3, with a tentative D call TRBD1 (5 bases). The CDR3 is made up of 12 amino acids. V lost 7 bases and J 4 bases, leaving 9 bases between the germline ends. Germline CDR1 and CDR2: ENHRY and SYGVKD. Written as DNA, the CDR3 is TGTGCCATCATGGGGCAGGCAGATACGCAGTATTTT. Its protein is CAIMGQADTQYF.

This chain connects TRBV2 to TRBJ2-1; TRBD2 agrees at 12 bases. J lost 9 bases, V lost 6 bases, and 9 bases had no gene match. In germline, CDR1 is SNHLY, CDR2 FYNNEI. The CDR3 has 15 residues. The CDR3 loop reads CASRPLGLAGSEQFF. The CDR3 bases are TGTGCCAGCAGACCACTGGGACTAGCGGGCAGTGAGCAGTTCTTC. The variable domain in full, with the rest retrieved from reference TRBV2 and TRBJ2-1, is EPEVTQTPSHQVTQMGQEVILRCVPISNHLYFYWYRQILGQKVEFLVSFYNNEISEKSEIFDDQFSVERPDGSNFTLKIRSTKLEDSAMYFCASRPLGLAGSEQFFGPGTRLTVL.

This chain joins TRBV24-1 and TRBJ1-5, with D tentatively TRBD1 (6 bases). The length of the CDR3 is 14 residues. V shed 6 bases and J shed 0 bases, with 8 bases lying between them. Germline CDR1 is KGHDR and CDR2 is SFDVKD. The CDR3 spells CATSQGSSNQPQHF. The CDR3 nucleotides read TGTGCCACCAGTCAGGGGAGTAGCAATCAGCCCCAGCATTTT.

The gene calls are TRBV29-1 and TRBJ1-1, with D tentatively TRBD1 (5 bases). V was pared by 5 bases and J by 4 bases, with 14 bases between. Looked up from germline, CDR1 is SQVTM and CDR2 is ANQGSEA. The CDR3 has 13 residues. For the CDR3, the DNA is TGCAGCGTTTATGGGCAGGGAAGCACTGAAGCTTTCTTT. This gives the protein CSVYGQGSTEAFF.

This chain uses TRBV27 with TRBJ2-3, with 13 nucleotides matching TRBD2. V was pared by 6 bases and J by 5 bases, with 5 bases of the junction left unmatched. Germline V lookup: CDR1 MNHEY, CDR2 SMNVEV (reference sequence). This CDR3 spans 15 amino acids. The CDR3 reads CASSRTSGRVDTQYF. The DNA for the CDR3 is TGTGCCAGCAGCCGGACTAGCGGGAGAGTAGATACGCAGTATTTT.

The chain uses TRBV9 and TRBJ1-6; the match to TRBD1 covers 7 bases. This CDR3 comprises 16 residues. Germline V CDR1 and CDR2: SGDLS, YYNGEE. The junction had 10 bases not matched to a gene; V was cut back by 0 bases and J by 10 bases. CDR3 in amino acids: CASSVAGGPGESPLHF. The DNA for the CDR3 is TGTGCCAGCAGCGTAGCAGGGGGACCAGGGGAGTCACCCCTCCACTTT. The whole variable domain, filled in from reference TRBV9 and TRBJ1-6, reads DSGVTQTPKHLITATGQRVTLRCSPRSGDLSVYWYQQSLDQGLQFLIQYYNGEERAKGNILERFSAQQFPDLHSELNLSSLELGDSALYFCASSVAGGPGESPLHFGNGTRLTVT.

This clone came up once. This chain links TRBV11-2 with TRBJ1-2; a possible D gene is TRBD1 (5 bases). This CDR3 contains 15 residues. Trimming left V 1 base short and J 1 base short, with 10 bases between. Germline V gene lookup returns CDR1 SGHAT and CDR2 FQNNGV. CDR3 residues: CASSLGIRDNYGYTF. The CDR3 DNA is TGTGCCAGCAGCTTAGGGATCAGGGATAACTATGGCTACACCTTC.

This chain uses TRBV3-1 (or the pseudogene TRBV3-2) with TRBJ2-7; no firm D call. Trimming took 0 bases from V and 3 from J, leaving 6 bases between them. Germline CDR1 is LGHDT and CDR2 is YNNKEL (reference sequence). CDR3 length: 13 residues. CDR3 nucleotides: TGTGCCAGCAGCCAAGACTTCGGCTACGAGCAGTACTTC. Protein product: CASSQDFGYEQYF.

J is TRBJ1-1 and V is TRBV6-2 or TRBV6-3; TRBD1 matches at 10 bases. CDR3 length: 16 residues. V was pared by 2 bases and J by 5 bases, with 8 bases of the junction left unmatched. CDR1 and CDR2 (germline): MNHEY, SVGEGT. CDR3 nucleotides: TGTGCCAGCAGTTACGCAGACAGGGGGCTCGGAACTGAAGCTTTCTTT. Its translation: CASSYADRGLGTEAFF.

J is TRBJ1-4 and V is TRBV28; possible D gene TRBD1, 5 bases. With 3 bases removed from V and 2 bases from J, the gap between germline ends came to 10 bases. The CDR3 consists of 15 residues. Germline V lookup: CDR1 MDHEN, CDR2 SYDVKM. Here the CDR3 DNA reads TGTGCCAGCAGTTTCGTAGGGGCTACTAATGAAAAACTGTTTTTT. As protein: CASSFVGATNEKLFF.

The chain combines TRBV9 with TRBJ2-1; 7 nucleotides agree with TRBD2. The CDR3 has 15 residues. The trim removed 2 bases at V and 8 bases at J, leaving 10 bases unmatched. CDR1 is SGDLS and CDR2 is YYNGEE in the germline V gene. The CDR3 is CASSVYRQGGDEQFF. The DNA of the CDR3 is TGTGCCAGCAGCGTTTACAGGCAGGGAGGGGATGAGCAGTTCTTC.

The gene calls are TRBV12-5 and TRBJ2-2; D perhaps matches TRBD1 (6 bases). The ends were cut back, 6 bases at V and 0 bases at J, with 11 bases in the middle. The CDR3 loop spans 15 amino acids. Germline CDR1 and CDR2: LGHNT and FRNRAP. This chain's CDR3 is CASGPGTPNTGELFF. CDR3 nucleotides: TGTGCTAGTGGCCCTGGGACACCGAACACCGGGGAGCTGTTTTTT.

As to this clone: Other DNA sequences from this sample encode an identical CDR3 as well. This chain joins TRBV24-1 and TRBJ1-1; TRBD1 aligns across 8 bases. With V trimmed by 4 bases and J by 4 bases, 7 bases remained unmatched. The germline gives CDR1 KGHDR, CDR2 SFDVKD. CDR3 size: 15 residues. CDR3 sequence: CATSDPRQGSTEAFF. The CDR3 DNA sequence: TGTGCCACCAGTGACCCTCGACAGGGGAGCACTGAAGCTTTCTTT.

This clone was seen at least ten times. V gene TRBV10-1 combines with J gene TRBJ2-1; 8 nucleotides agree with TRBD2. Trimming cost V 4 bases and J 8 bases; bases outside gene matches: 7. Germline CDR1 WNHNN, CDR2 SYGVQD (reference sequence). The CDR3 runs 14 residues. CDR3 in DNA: TGCGCCAGCAGTGGAGGTAGCGGGGTGGATGAGCAGTTCTTC. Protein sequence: CASSGGSGVDEQFF.